The 18 T cell receptor beta chains below all came from one sample that was sequenced in a study of T cells in Graves' hyperthyroidism and ophthalmopathy. Using RNA transcripts as the source, TCR beta CDR3 regions were amplified. First-round RT-PCR targeting the TCR CDR3 was performed with the HTBI primer set. TCRdb reprocessed the multiplex PCR reads via MiXCR and lists one record per CDR3 protein. The sample has hundreds of thousands of distinct CDR3 sequences, approximately 14% seen once. The specimen was blood. Receptors originate from a woman between 40 and 55 years old with Graves' hyperthyroidism.

This clonotype showed up many times. The chain uses TRBV18 and TRBJ2-1; 10 positions agree with TRBD2. V shed 4 bases and J 5 bases; nucleotides not matched to a gene: 8. The CDR3 runs 16 residues. The germline V gene has CDR1 KGHSH and CDR2 LQKENI. The CDR3 sequence: CASSLRASGSNNEQFF. For the CDR3, the DNA is TGTGCCAGCTCACTCCGTGCTAGCGGGAGTAACAATGAGCAGTTCTTC. The complete variable domain, with remaining parts taken from reference TRBV18 and TRBJ2-1, reads NAGVMQNPRHLVRRRGQEARLRCSPMKGHSHVYWYRQLPEEGLKFMVYLQKENIIDESGMPKERFSAEFPKEGPSILRIQQVVRGDSAAYFCASSLRASGSNNEQFFGPGTRLTVL.

This clonotype was observed a handful of times. This chain joins TRBV6-1 and TRBJ1-2; the D is unclear. The CDR3 runs to 11 residues. Germline loops: CDR1 MNHNS, CDR2 SASEGT. V gave up 4 bases and J gave up 8 bases, with 8 bases separating them. This CDR3 reads CASSGSDGYTF. The CDR3 DNA is TGTGCCAGCAGTGGTTCTGACGGCTACACCTTC.

The chain is built from TRBV28 and TRBJ1-1; perhaps TRBD1 as D (5 bases). CDR3 length: 14 amino acids. CDR1 is MDHEN, CDR2 SYDVKM, per germline. V was clipped by 10 bases and J by 3 bases, with 18 bases between them. The CDR3 loop is CATGASSAYTEAFF. CDR3 DNA sequence: TGTGCCACCGGGGCCAGTTCCGCGTACACTGAAGCTTTCTTT.

This chain connects TRBV28 to TRBJ2-3, with D unresolved. Germline CDR1 is MDHEN and CDR2 is SYDVKM. V lost 7 bases to trimming and J lost 2 bases, with 25 bases between them. The CDR3 consists of 18 residues. CDR3 loop: CASTKLARTYGNTDTQYF. The CDR3 DNA reads as TGTGCCAGCACAAAACTGGCTAGGACCTATGGGAACACAGATACGCAGTATTTT.

The J gene is TRBJ1-1, the V gene TRBV19; TRBD1 agrees at 9 bases. The ends lost 8 bases at V and 0 bases at J; junction bases unmatched: 16. This CDR3 contains 18 residues. Germline values: CDR1 LNHDA, CDR2 SQIVND (reference sequence). The CDR3 loop reads CASLTSGTGRGMNTEAFF. The CDR3 DNA reads as TGTGCCAGTCTAACGTCCGGGACAGGGCGGGGGATGAACACTGAAGCTTTCTTT.

This clonotype was seen repeatedly, ten times or more. This chain links TRBV27 with TRBJ1-1; 8 nucleotides match TRBD1. Germline CDR1 reads MNHEY; CDR2 reads SMNVEV (reference sequence). Trimming at V came to 2 bases and at J to 4 bases, leaving 6 bases not matched to a gene. The CDR3 is made up of 15 amino acids. DNA of the CDR3: TGTGCCAGCAGTTTACAGGGGGCACTGGGCACTGAAGCTTTCTTT. Amino acid sequence: CASSLQGALGTEAFF.

There are many counts of this clonotype. The J gene is TRBJ2-4, the V gene TRBV7-8, with TRBD1 as a possible D gene (5 bases). The CDR3 runs to 14 residues. Trimming pared 5 bases from V and 6 bases from J, leaving 14 bases between. CDR1 and CDR2 from the germline V gene are SGHVS and FQNEAQ. CDR3 DNA: TGTGCCAGCAGCCCTGGGGCCTCAGTAAACATTCAGTACTTC. This sequence encodes CASSPGASVNIQYF.

The chain joins TRBV4-2 to TRBJ2-4, with TRBD2 identical over 10 bases. Per the germline V gene, CDR1 is LGHNA and CDR2 is YNFKEQ. The CDR3 has 15 amino acids. V was pared by 0 bases and J by 7 bases, with 3 bases of the junction left unmatched. CDR3 sequence reads: CASSQDGTSVNIQYF. CDR3 in DNA: TGTGCCAGCAGCCAAGACGGGACTAGCGTGAACATTCAGTACTTC.

This clonotype appeared many times. The chain joins TRBV5-1 to TRBJ2-1; D call uncertain. Germline V gene data show CDR1 as SGHRS and CDR2 as YFSETQ. The CDR3 is 17 amino acids. Deletions cut 0 bases from V and 0 bases from J, with 13 bases between. CDR3 region: CASSLAALTSSYNEQFF. The CDR3 DNA is TGCGCCAGCAGCTTGGCAGCGCTAACCAGCTCCTACAATGAGCAGTTCTTC.

This clonotype has ten or more counts. The chain joins TRBV7-9 to TRBJ2-1; TRBD2 matches at 15 bases. The CDR3 loop spans 17 amino acids. The V segment lost 5 bases and the J segment 4 bases; nucleotides outside the gene matches: 6. Germline lookup yields CDR1 SEHNR and CDR2 FQNEAQ (reference sequence). The CDR3 is CASSPKGLAGGYNEQFF. The CDR3 region has the DNA TGTGCCAGCAGCCCAAAAGGACTAGCGGGAGGGTACAATGAGCAGTTCTTC.

This clonotype has at least ten counts. One end of the junction is discordant with germline, which a read error may explain. The chain recombines TRBV10-3 with TRBJ2-1; 7 bases align to TRBD2. Germline loops: CDR1 ENHRY, CDR2 SYGVKD. The CDR3 sequence is 16 residues long. The CDR3 sequence: CAISEGGAGMYSEQFF. The CDR3, as DNA: TGTGCCATCAGTGAGGGCGGAGCGGGAATGTACAGTGAGCAGTTCTTC.

This clonotype came up many times. Germline is not matched at one junction end, which may reflect a read error. The CDR3 nucleotides are TGTGCCACCGGTGATCGCATTAGCAATCAGCCCCAGCATTTT. This codes for CATGDRISNQPQHF. The chain uses TRBV24-1 and TRBJ1-5, with D uncertain. Germline lookup yields CDR1 KGHDR and CDR2 SFDVKD. This CDR3 contains 14 residues.

For the CDR3, the DNA is TGTGCCAGCACCGGCGATAGCAATCAGCCCCAGCATTTT. Protein product: CASTGDSNQPQHF. The chain carries TRBV2 and TRBJ1-5; D gene unclear. Germline V gene data show CDR1 as SNHLY and CDR2 as FYNNEI. The germline V and J ends were trimmed by 7 bases and 0 bases, with 7 bases remaining between them. CDR3 length: 13 amino acids.

At least ten counts were recorded for this clonotype. The V call is TRBV5-5, the J call TRBJ1-1; the D gene is possibly TRBD1 (5 bases). Trimming cost V 4 bases and J 2 bases, with 12 bases left between them. Germline V gene data show CDR1 as SGHKS and CDR2 as YYEKEE (reference sequence). The CDR3 totals 14 residues. The CDR3, as DNA: TGTGCCAGCAGCCGTGGGGCAGCTAACACTGAAGCTTTCTTT. This translates into CASSRGAANTEAFF.

This clonotype was observed many times. V usage is TRBV27 and J usage is TRBJ2-7; the match to TRBD1 covers 8 bases. This CDR3 has 14 amino acids. Germline V CDR1 and CDR2: MNHEY, SMNVEV (reference sequence). V lost 6 bases, J lost 2 bases, and 6 bases stayed unmatched. CDR3 nucleotide sequence: TGTGCCAGCAGGGGACAGGTCACACCCTACGAGCAGTACTTC. It translates to CASRGQVTPYEQYF.

This clonotype was seen many times. The chain has TRBV11-1 and TRBJ2-2, with D hard to call. The CDR3 is 14 residues long. The germline V gene encodes CDR1 SGHAT and CDR2 FQDESV (reference sequence). V gave up 4 bases and J gave up 0 bases, with 6 bases separating them. The CDR3 sequence is CASSYQANTGELFF. CDR3 DNA: TGTGCCAGCAGCTACCAGGCGAACACCGGGGAGCTGTTTTTT.

This clonotype was seen repeatedly, ten times or more. The chain links TRBV7-9 to TRBJ2-7; 9 nucleotides match TRBD2. The CDR3 covers 17 residues. The trim removed 4 bases at V and 0 bases at J, leaving 10 bases unmatched. Germline V gene data show CDR1 as SEHNR and CDR2 as FQNEAQ (reference sequence). The chain's CDR3 is CASSSGLAGSFSYEQYF. DNA of the CDR3: TGTGCCAGCAGCTCGGGACTAGCAGGGAGTTTCTCCTACGAGCAGTACTTC.

This rearrangement joins TRBV20-1 to TRBJ2-3; TRBD2 matches at 13 bases. V lost 3 bases, J lost 4 bases, and 7 bases stayed unmatched. CDR3 length equals 16 residues. Germline assignment: CDR1 DFQATT and CDR2 SNEGSKA (reference sequence). The CDR3 spells CSARPLAGGGSDTQYF. CDR3 DNA: TGCAGTGCTAGGCCACTAGCGGGAGGGGGATCAGATACGCAGTATTTT.